This T cell receptor (beta chain) came from a study of cytomegalovirus exposure and HLA in healthy donors. CDR3 length equals 14 residues. Trimming cost V 4 bases and J 2 bases; bases outside gene matches: 2. Germline CDR1 reads SGHTA; CDR2 reads FQGNSA. Study-wide findings and caveats: CMV antigen specificity of three CMV-associated chains was confirmed in vitro. Approximately 160 TCR beta chains were listed as cytomegalovirus-associated.

Sequencing was performed with immunoSEQ multiplex PCR; in TCRdb, only in-frame clones are kept and a portion is missing. The sample yields 160,000 or so clones, approximately 86% seen once. Donors came from a validation cohort of approximately 110 subjects, distinct from the first 666-subject cohort. As for this clone: Its specificity is unknown.

The sequenced sample was PBMCs. The chain joins TRBV7-2 to TRBJ1-5; 7 positions agree with TRBD1. This TCR came from a man younger than 35 in good health and CMV-seropositive. CDR3 coding DNA: TGTGCCAGCAGCTCCCAGGGGGGCAATCAGCCCCAGCATTTT. This translates into CASSSQGGNQPQHF.